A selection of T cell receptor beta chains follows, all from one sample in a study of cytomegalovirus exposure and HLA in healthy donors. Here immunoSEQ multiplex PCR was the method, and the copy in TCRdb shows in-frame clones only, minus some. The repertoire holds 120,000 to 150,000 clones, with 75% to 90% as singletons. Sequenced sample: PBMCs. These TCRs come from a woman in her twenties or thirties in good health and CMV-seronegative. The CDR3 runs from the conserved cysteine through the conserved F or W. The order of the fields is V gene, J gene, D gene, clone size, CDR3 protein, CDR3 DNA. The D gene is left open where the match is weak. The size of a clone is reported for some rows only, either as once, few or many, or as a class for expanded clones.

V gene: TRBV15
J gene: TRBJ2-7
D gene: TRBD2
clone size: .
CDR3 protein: CATSSLYSGGPYEQYF
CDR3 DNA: TGTGCCACCAGCAGTTTATATAGCGGGGGGCCCTACGAGCAGTACTTC

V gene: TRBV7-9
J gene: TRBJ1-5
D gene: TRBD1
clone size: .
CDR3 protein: CASSLDGTGPNQPQHF
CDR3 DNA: TGTGCCAGCAGCTTAGATGGGACAGGCCCCAATCAGCCCCAGCATTTT

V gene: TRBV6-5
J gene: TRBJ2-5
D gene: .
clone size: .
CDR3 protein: CASSEGQDGETQYF
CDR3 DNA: TGTGCCAGCAGTGAAGGCCAGGATGGGGAGACCCAGTACTTC

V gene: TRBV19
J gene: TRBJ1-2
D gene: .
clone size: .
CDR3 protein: CASSISVTNYGYTF
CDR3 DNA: TGTGCCAGTAGTATTTCGGTAACTAACTATGGCTACACCTTC

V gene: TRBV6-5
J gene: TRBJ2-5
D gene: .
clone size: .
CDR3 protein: CASSSRGRYQETQYF
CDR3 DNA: TGTGCCAGCAGTTCTCGGGGGAGATACCAAGAGACCCAGTACTTC

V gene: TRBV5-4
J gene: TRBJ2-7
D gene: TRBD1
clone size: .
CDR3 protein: CASSLEGDRGYEQYF
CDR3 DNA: TGTGCCAGCAGCTTGGAGGGGGACAGGGGCTACGAGCAGTACTTC

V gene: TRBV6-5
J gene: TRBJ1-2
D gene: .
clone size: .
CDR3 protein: CASRTGVGDYGYTF
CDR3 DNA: TGTGCCAGCAGGACAGGAGTAGGGGACTATGGCTACACCTTC

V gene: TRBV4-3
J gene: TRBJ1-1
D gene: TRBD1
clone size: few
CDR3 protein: CASSQGALGQLNTEAFF
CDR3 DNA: TGCGCCAGCAGCCAAGGAGCGTTGGGACAGCTGAACACTGAAGCTTTCTTT

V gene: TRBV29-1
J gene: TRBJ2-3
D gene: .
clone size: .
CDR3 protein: CSVGRMGGLTDTQYF
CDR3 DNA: TGCAGCGTTGGACGGATGGGGGGGCTAACAGATACGCAGTATTTT

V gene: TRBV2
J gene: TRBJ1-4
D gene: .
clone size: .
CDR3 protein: CASSGGGVNEKLFF
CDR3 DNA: TGTGCCAGCAGTGGAGGGGGAGTTAATGAAAAACTGTTTTTT

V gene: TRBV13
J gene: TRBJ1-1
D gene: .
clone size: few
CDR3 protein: CASSFGGAEKQDTEAFF
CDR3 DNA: TGTGCCAGCAGCTTCGGAGGGGCAGAAAAACAAGACACTGAAGCTTTCTTT

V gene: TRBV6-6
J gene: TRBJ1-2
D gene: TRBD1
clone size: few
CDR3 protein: CASSYQTGDGYTF
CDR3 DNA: TGTGCCAGCAGTTACCAGACAGGGGATGGCTACACCTTC

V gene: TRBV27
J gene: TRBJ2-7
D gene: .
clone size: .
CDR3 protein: CASSLRATGSYEQYF
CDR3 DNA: TGTGCCAGCAGTTTAAGAGCGACCGGGAGCTACGAGCAGTACTTC

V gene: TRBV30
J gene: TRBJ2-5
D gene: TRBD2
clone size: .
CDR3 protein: CAWSASGRGWTQYF
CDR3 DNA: TGTGCCTGGTCGGCTAGCGGGAGGGGATGGACCCAGTACTTC

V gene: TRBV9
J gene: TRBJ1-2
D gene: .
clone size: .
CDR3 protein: CASSPGSAGLGGYTF
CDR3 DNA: TGTGCCAGCAGCCCCGGCTCGGCAGGGCTCGGTGGCTACACCTTC

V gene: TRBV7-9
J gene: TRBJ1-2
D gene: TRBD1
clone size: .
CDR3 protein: CASSLDRGHYGHTF
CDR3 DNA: TGTGCCAGCAGCTTGGACAGGGGGCACTATGGCCACACCTTC

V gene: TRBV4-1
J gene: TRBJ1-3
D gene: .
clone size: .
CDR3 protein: CASSPGDRRSGNTIYF
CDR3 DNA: TGCGCCAGCAGCCCCGGAGACAGACGGTCCGGAAACACCATATATTTT

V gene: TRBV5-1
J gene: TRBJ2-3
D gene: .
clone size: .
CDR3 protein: CASSLATEEDTQYF
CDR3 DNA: TGCGCCAGCAGCTTGGCGACCGAGGAAGATACGCAGTATTTT

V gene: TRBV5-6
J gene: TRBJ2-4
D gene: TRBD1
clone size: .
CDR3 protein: CASSLTKGARLWAKNIQYF
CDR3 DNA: TGTGCCAGCAGCCTGACGAAGGGGGCGCGTCTCTGGGCCAAAAACATTCAGTACTTC

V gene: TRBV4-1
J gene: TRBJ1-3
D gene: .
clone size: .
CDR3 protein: CASSQDRRQGNTIYF
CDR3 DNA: TGCGCCAGCAGCCAAGATAGGCGACAGGGAAACACCATATATTTT

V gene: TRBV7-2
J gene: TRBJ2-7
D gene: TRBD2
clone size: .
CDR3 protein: CASSTTSGGAYEQYF
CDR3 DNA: TGTGCCAGCAGCACCACTAGCGGGGGGGCCTACGAGCAGTACTTC

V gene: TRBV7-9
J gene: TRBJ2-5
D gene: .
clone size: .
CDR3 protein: CASSLAQRGETQYF
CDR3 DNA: TGTGCCAGCTCCCTCGCCCAACGAGGAGAGACCCAGTACTTC

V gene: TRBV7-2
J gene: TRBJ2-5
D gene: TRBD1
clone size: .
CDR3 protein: CASSLVTGGGTQYF
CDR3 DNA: TGTGCCAGCAGCTTAGTAACAGGGGGAGGGACCCAGTACTTC

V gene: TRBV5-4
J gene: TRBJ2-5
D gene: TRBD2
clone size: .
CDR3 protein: CASSLIPGLATETQYF
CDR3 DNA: TGTGCCAGCAGCTTAATTCCGGGACTAGCGACCGAGACCCAGTACTTC

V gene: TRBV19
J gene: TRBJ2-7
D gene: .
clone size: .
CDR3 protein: CASKRTASSYEQYF
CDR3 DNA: TGTGCCAGCAAGAGGACAGCGAGCTCCTACGAGCAGTACTTC

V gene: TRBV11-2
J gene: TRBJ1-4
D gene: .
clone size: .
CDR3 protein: CASSLGQTTNEKLFF
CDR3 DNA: TGTGCCAGCAGCTTAGGACAGACAACTAATGAAAAACTGTTTTTT

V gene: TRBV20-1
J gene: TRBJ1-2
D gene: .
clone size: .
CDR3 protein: CAANYGYTF
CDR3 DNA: TGCGCAGCTAACTATGGCTACACCTTC

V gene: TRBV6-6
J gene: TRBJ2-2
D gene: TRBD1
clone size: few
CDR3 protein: CATLQGFRTGELFF
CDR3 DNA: TGTGCCACGTTACAGGGGTTTCGTACCGGGGAGCTGTTTTTT

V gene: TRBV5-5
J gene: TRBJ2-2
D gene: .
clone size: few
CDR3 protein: CASSLGRTITGELFF
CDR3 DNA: TGTGCCAGCAGCTTGGGTAGGACAATCACCGGGGAGCTGTTTTTT

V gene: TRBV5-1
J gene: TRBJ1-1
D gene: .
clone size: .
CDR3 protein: CASSLKGMNTEAFF
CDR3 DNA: TGCGCCAGCAGCTTGAAGGGGATGAACACTGAAGCTTTCTTT

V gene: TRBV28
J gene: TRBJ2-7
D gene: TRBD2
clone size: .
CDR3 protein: CASSLYSGIPTYEQYF
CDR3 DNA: TGTGCCAGCAGCTTGTATAGCGGGATACCAACCTACGAGCAGTACTTC

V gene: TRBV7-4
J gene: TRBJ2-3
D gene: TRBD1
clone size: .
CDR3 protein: CASSCDRVPSTDTQYF
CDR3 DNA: TGTGCCAGCAGCTGCGACAGGGTCCCCTCCACAGATACGCAGTATTTT

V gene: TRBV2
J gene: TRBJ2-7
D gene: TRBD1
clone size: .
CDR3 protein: CASRDRASYEQYF
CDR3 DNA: TGTGCCAGCCGTGACAGGGCGTCCTACGAGCAGTACTTC

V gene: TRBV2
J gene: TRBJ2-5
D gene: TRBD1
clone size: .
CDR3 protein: CASSGTGGRETQYF
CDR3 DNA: TGTGCCAGCAGTGGGACAGGGGGGCGGGAGACCCAGTACTTC

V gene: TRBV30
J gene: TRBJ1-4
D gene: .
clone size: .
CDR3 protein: CAWSVDGGANEKLFF
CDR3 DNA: TGTGCCTGGAGTGTTGACGGGGGAGCTAATGAAAAACTGTTTTTT

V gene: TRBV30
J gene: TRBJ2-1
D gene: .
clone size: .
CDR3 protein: CAWSVKLGGYNEQFF
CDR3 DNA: TGTGCCTGGAGTGTAAAACTTGGCGGCTACAATGAGCAGTTCTTC

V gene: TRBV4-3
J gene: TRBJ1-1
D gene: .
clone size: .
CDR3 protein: CASSHETNTEAFF
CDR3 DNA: TGCGCCAGCAGCCACGAGACAAACACTGAAGCTTTCTTT

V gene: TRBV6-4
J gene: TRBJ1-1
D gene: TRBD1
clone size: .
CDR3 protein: CASRARQGSTEAFF
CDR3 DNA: TGTGCCAGCAGAGCGCGACAGGGGTCCACTGAAGCTTTCTTT

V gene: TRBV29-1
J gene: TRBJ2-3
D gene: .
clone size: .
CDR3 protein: CSGSLDWTSTDTQYF
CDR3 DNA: TGCAGCGGATCCTTGGACTGGACTAGCACAGATACGCAGTATTTT

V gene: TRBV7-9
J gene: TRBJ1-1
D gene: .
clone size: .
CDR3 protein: CASSLINGLNTEAFF
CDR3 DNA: TGTGCCAGCAGCTTAATCAATGGCCTGAACACTGAAGCTTTCTTT

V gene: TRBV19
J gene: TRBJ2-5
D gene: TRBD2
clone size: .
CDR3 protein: CASRKAGGPGAQYF
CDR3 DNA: TGTGCCAGTAGGAAAGCGGGAGGGCCTGGGGCCCAGTACTTC

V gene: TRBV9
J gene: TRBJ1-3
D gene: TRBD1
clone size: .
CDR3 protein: CASSVVSGTGVGNTIYF
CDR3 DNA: TGTGCCAGCAGCGTAGTCTCTGGTACAGGGGTTGGAAACACCATATATTTT

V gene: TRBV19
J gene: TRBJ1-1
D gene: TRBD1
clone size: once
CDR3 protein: CASKPGTGREQRFEAFF
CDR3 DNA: TGTGCCAGCAAGCCCGGGACAGGGAGAGAGCAGCGATTCGAAGCTTTCTTT

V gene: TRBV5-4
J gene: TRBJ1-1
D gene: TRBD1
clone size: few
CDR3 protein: CASSWDRGNTEAFF
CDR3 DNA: TGTGCCAGCAGCTGGGACAGGGGGAACACTGAAGCTTTCTTT

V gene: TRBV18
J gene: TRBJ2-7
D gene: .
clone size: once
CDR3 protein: CASSPGGYEQYF
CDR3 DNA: TGTGCCAGCTCACCAGGCGGCTACGAGCAGTACTTC

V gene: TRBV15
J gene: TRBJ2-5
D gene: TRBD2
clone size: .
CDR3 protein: CATSRDSGLAGGIEETQYF
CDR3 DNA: TGTGCCACCAGCAGAGATTCTGGACTAGCGGGGGGGATTGAGGAGACCCAGTACTTC

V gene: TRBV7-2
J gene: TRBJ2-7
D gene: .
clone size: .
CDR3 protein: CASSLAVGAPLKRKLPYEQYF
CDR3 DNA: TGTGCCAGCAGCTTAGCCGTTGGGGCCCCATTAAAACGTAAGCTACCCTACGAGCAGTACTTC

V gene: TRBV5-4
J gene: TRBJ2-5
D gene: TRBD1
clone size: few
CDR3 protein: CASSSPTGRRETQYF
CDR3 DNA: TGTGCCAGCAGCTCGCCGACAGGGCGGCGGGAGACCCAGTACTTC

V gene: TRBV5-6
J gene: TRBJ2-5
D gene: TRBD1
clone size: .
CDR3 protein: CASSSGTGWNQETQYF
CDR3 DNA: TGTGCCAGCAGCTCAGGGACAGGGTGGAACCAAGAGACCCAGTACTTC

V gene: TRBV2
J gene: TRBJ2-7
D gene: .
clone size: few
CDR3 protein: CASSYSGSSYEQYF
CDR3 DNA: TGTGCCAGCAGTTACAGCGGTAGCTCCTACGAGCAGTACTTC

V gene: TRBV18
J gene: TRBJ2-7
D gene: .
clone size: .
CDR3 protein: CASSPSRNYEQYF
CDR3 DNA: TGTGCCAGCTCACCATCGCGGAACTACGAGCAGTACTTC